This T cell receptor (beta chain) comes out of a study of T cell clonotyping in hematopoietic cell transplantation (dated by TCRdb to the early 2020s). General notes on the study: Pretransplant samples from recipients were collected after cytoreduction. In the study, over a hundred blood samples were gathered from 35 consecutive transplant recipients and their related donors. Recruitment of patients ran from 2015 to early 2017, and follow-up continued until late 2020 or until death.

Overall study outcomes, separate from this receptor: The sample size was limited, and CD4 and CD8 repertoire contributions could not be separated because cells were not sorted. Overlap with donor repertoires was found for only a small fraction of recipient repertoires, with over 97% found to appear de novo at the given depth. Inverse Simpson Index values from donors and from recipients before transplant predicted broader TCR repertoire diversity after transplant. Recipient TCR diversity fell after transplant, with pathologically expanded clonotypes rising progressively from day 30 to day 180.

The immunoSEQ assay, a bias-controlled multiplex PCR with V- and J-specific primers, was used to amplify TCR beta CDR3 regions from genomic DNA. In a second PCR step, a proprietary barcode and Illumina adapter sequences were attached to the CDR3 amplicons. CDR3 libraries were sequenced on an Illumina MiSeq instrument. Processing in the source paper ran as follows. immunoSEQ Analyzer 3.0 was used for export and quality control, with R Bioconductor and Immunarch used for downstream analyses. Only productive rearrangements within the normalized downsampled data set were used in the calculation of repertoire metrics. Pathologically expanded clonotypes were defined as those larger than 5 templates in the normalized cohort. The Inverse Simpson Index served as the measure of repertoire diversity. To capture all clonotypes, the CMV-specificity analyses were run on the non-normalized data set. This immuneACCESS table, as held by TCRdb, lists in-frame sequences with V and J called but not all clones. Of the missing ones, under half trace to an unresolved V gene in checked studies; the others have no known cause. V and J calls and clone size are as listed in that table; D and trimming were resolved from the DNA. The sample has fewer than 100,000 clones on record, almost 97% of them singletons. The top ten clonotypes cover roughly 1.7% of the sample.

About this clone: The specificity of this receptor is unknown. Base qualities are missing; no much larger clone stands one base away.

The meaning of the sample's time point label: recipient sample about 28 days before transplant, after cytoreduction. Blood from recipients was drawn roughly 28 days before transplant, then again at days 30, 100 and 180 after transplant. Nuclei Lysis Solution was used to extract genomic DNA from fresh or cryopreserved unfractionated peripheral blood mononuclear cells. The CDR3 spans 14 residues, from the cysteine through the phenylalanine. Only the CDR3 region is kept as DNA, spanning 42 bases read in frame from base 1. Based on the germline V gene, the CDR1 and CDR2 sequences are MRHNA and SNTAGT. Trimming takes 7 bases from V and 8 bases from J, and the germline ends sit 18 bases apart.

The V gene is TRBV6-4 and the J gene is TRBJ1-5; tentative D gene TRBD1, with 6 bases matching. The TCR comes from a woman aged 50 to 60 with acute myeloid leukemia. Some clones in this sample may be carry-over from other donors' samples. This specimen consisted of peripheral blood mononuclear cells, obtained before stem cell transplant. In nucleotides, the sequence is TGTGCCAGCAAACGGGACACTGGGGTTGAGCCCCAGCATTTT. Its coded protein is CASKRDTGVEPQHF.